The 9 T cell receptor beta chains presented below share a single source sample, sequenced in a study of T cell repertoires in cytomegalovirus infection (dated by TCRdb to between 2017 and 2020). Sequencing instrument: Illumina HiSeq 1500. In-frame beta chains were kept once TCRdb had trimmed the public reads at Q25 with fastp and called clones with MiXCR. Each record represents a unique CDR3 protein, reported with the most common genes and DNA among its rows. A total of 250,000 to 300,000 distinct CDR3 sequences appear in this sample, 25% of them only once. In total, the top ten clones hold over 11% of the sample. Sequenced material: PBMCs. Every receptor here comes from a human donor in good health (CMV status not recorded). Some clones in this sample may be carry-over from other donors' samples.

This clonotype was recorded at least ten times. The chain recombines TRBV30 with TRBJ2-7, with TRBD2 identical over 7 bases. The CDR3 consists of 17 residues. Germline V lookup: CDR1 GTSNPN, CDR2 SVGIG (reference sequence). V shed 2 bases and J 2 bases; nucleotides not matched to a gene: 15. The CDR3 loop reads CAWSPPPRLAATYEQYF. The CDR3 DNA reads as TGTGCCTGGAGTCCCCCCCCCCGGCTAGCGGCTACCTACGAGCAGTACTTC.

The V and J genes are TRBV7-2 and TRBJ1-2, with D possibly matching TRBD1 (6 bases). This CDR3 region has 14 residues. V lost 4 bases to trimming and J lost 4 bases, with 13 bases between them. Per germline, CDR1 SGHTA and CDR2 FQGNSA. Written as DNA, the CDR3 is TGTGCCAGCAGCTACCCGGACAGAATCTATGGCTACACCTTC. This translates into CASSYPDRIYGYTF.

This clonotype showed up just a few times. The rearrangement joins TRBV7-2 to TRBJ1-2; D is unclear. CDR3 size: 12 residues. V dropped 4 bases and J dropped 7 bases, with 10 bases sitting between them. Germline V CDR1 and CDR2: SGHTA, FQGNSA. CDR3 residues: CASSSDMVGYTF. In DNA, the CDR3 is TGTGCCAGCAGCTCCGACATGGTTGGCTACACCTTC.

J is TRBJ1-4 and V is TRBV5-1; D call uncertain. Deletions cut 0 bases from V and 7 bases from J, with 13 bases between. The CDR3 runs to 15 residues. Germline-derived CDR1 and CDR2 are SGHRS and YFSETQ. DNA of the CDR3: TGCGCCAGCAGCTTGGTGGAGGCCGCCCCTGAAAAACTGTTTTTT. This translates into CASSLVEAAPEKLFF.

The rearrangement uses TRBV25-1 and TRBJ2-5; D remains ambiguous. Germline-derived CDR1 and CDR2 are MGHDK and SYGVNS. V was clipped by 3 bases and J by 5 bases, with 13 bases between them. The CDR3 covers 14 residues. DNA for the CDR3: TGTGCCAGCAGTGATCCATACCCAGAGGAGACCCAGTACTTC. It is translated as CASSDPYPEETQYF. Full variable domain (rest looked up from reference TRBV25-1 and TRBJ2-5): EADIYQTPRYLVIGTGKKITLECSQTMGHDKMYWYQQDPGMELHLIHYSYGVNSTEKGDLSSESTVSRIRTEHFPLTLESARPSHTSQYLCASSDPYPEETQYFGPGTRLLVL.

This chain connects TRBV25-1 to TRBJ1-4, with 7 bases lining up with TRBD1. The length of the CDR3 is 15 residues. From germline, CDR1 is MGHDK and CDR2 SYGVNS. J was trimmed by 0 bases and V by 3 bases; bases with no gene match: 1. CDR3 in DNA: TGTGCCAGCAGTGACAGGGGGACAACTAATGAAAAACTGTTTTTT. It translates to CASSDRGTTNEKLFF.

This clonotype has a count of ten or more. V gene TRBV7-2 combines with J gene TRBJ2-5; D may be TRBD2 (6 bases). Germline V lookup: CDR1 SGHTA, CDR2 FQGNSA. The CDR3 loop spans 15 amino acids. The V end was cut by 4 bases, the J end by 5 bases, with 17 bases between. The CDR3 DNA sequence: TGTGCCAGCAGCTCCACGGGGCTAGCGCGGGAGACCCAGTACTTC. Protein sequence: CASSSTGLARETQYF. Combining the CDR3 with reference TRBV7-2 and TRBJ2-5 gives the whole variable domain GAGVSQSPSNKVTEKGKDVELRCDPISGHTALYWYRQSLGQGLEFLIYFQGNSAPDKSGLPSDRFSAERTGGSVSTLTIQRTQQEDSAVYLCASSSTGLARETQYFGPGTRLLVL.

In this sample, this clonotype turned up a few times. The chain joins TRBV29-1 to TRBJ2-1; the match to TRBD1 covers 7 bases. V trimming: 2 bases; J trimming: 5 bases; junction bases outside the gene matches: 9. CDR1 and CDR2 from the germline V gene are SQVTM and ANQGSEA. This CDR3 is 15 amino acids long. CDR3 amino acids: CSVEPPTTGNNEQFF. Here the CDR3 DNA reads TGCAGCGTTGAACCTCCTACGACAGGGAACAATGAGCAGTTCTTC.

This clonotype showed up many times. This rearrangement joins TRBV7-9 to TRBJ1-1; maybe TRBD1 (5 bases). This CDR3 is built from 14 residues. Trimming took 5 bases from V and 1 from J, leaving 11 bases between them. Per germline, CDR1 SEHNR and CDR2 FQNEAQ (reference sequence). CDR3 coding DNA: TGTGCCAGCAGCCGGGACTTACAGAACACTGAAGCTTTCTTT. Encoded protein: CASSRDLQNTEAFF.